This record concerns one T cell receptor beta chain sequence. The CDR3 is 12 residues long. V lost 5 bases to trimming and J lost 6 bases, with 8 bases between them. The V gene's germline CDR1 is KGHSH and CDR2 LQKENI. Generated by immunoSEQ multiplex PCR, the TCRdb table keeps only in-frame clones and is missing some. The table has hundreds of thousands of clones, 55% to 85% seen once; the top ten hold roughly 1.9%. These data are taken from a study of shared clonotypes between healthy human individuals. The rearrangement links TRBV18 to TRBJ1-5, with D tentatively TRBD1 (5 bases). The sequenced material came from memory CD4+ T cells sorted from blood. Subset in this sample: CD45RA-negative fraction. This TCR came from a woman in her thirties in good health. The CDR3 DNA sequence: TGTGCCAGCTCAACCCAGGGTCAGCCCCAGCATTTT. As protein: CASSTQGQPQHF.